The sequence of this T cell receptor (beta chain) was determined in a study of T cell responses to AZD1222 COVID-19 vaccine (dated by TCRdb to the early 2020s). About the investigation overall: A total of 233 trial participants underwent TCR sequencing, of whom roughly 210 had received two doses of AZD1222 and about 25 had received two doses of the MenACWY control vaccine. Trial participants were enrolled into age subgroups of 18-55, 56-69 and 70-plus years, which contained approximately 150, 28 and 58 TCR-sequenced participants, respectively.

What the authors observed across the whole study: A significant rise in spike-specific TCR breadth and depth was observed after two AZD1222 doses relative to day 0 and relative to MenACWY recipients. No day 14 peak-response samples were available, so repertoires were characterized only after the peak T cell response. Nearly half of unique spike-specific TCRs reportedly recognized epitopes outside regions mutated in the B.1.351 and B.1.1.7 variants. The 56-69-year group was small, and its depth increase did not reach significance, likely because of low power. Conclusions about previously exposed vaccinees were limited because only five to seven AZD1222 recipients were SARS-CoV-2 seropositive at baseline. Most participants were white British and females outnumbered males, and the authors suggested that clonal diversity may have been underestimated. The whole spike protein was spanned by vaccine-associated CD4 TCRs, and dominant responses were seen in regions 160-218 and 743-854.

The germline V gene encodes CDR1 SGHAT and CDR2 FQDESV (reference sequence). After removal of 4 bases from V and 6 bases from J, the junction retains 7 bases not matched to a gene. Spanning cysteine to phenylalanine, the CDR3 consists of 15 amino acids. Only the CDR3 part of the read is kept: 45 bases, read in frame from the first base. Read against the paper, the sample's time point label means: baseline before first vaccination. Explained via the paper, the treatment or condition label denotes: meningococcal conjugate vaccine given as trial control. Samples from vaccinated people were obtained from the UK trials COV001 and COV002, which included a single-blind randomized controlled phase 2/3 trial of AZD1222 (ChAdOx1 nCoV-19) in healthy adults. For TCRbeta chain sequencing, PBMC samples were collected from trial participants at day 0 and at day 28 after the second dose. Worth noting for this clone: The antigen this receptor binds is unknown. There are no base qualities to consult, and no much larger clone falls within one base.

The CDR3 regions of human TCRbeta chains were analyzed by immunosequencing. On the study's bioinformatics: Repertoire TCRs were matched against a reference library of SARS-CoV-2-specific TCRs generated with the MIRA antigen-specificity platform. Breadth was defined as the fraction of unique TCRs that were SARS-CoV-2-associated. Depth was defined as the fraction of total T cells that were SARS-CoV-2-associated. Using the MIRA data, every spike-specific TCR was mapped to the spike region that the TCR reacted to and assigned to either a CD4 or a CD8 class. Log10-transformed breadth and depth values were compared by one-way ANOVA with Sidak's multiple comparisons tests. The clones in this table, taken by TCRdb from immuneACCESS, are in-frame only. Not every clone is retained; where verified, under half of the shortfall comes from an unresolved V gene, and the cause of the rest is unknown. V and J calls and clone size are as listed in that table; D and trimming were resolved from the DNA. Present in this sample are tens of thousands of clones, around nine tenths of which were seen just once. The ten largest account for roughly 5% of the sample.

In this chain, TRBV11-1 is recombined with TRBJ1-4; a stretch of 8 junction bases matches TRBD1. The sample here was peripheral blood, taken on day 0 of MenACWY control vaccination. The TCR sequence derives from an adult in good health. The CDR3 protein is CASSSTGTGDEKLFF. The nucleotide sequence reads TGTGCCAGCAGCTCTACCGGGACAGGAGATGAAAAACTGTTTTTT. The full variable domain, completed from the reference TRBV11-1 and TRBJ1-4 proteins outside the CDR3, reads EAEVAQSPRYKITEKSQAVAFWCDPISGHATLYWYRQILGQGPELLVQFQDESVVDDSQLPKDRFSAERLKGVDSTLKIQPAELGDSAMYLCASSSTGTGDEKLFFGSGTQLSVL.